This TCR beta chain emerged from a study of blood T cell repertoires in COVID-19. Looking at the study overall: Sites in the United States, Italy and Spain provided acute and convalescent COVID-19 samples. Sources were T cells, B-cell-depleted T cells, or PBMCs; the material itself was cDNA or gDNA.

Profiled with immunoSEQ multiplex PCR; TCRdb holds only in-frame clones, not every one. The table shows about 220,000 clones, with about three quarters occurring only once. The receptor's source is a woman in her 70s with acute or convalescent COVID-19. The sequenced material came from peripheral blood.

CDR3 in amino acids: CASSQANLGGAGELFF. As DNA, the CDR3 is TGCGCCAGCAGCCAAGCGAACCTAGGGGGGGCCGGGGAGCTGTTTTTT. This sequence joins TRBV4-1 and TRBJ2-2, with D possibly being TRBD2 (7 bases). Germline V CDR1 and CDR2: MGHRA, YSYEKL. The CDR3 spans 16 residues. V shed 1 base and J shed 6 bases, with 15 bases lying between them.